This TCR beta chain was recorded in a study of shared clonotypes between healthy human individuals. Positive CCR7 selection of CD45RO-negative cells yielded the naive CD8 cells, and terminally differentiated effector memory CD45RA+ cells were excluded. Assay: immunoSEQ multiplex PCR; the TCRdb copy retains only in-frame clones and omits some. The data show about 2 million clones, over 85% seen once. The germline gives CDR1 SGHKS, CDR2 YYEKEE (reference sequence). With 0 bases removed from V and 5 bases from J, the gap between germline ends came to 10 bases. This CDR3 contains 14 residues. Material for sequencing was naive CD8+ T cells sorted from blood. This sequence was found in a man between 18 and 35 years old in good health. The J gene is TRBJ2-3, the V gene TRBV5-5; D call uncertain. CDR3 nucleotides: TGTGCCAGCAGCTTGGAATCCGGAAGAGATACGCAGTATTTT. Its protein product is CASSLESGRDTQYF.